This TCR beta chain was obtained from a study of blood T cell repertoires in COVID-19. Study-level background: From the United States, Italy and Spain came samples of acute and convalescent COVID-19.

Authors' processing steps: The assay estimated nucleated cells by amplifying reference gene primers. Clones were read by immunoSEQ multiplex PCR, and TCRdb kept only the in-frame ones, dropping some. D and trimming were read from the DNA, whereas the V and J calls and clone size are those reported in that table. Of approximately 100,000 clones detected, 91% appear once; the ten largest clones hold approximately 15%. The V gene's germline CDR1 is SNHLY and CDR2 FYNNEI. The CDR3 extends over 13 amino acids. The V gene end was trimmed by 9 bases and the J gene end by 4 bases; junction bases not matched to a gene: 3.

This chain links TRBV2 with TRBJ2-5, with 12 bases identical to TRBD1. Source material: peripheral blood. The clonotype originates from a man over 45 with acute or convalescent COVID-19. CDR3 nucleotides: TGTGCCAGGGGGACAGGGGGCCGAGAGACCCAGTACTTC. Its protein product is CARGTGGRETQYF.